The 6 T cell receptor beta chains below were found in one sample sequenced in a study of T cell repertoires in cytomegalovirus infection (dated by TCRdb to the late 2010s). The reads were generated on an Illumina HiSeq 1500. Starting from the raw public reads, TCRdb applied fastp trimming at Q25, assembled clones with MiXCR and retained in-frame beta chains. Each CDR3 protein appears once, grouped with its most common genes and DNA. In all, the sample holds some 920,000 distinct CDR3 sequences, and approximately 32% of those were seen once. The ten largest clones capture around an eighth of the sample. The label giving this sample's treatment or condition can be read as: in vitro stimulation with specific CMV peptide epitopes to enrich CMV-specific T cells. Antigens for these TCRs are unknown. This specimen was cultured CD8+ T cells from PBMCs, taken from culture after CMV antigen stimulation. All receptors derive from a human donor in good health (CMV status not recorded). Some clones in this sample may be carry-over from other donors' samples.

This clonotype was counted many times. The rearrangement joins TRBV7-2 to TRBJ1-6; TRBD1 aligns across 9 bases. Germline values: CDR1 SGHTA, CDR2 FQGNSA. This CDR3 is 15 amino acids long. The ends lost 5 bases at V and 7 bases at J; junction bases unmatched: 6. CDR3 sequence reads: CASSPDDRGNSPLHF. CDR3 nucleotide sequence: TGTGCCAGCAGCCCTGACGACAGGGGGAATTCACCCCTCCACTTT.

This sequence joins TRBV20-1 and TRBJ2-7; D uncertain. This CDR3 is 13 amino acids long. Trimming pared 0 bases from V and 6 bases from J, leaving 12 bases between. CDR1 DFQATT and CDR2 SNEGSKA come from the germline V gene (reference sequence). The CDR3 reads CSARDRQQFEQYF. DNA of the CDR3: TGCAGTGCTAGAGATCGGCAGCAGTTCGAGCAGTACTTC.

In this sample, this clonotype turned up once. The V gene is TRBV27, the J gene TRBJ2-5; D is undetermined. Germline loops: CDR1 MNHEY, CDR2 SMNVEV (reference sequence). The CDR3 has 13 residues. Trimming cost V 1 base and J 5 bases, with 8 bases left between them. CDR3 protein: CASSLLWRETQYF. CDR3 DNA: TGTGCCAGCAGTTTATTGTGGCGTGAGACCCAGTACTTC.

V gene TRBV14 combines with J gene TRBJ2-3, with 10 bases aligning to TRBD2. CDR1 SGHDN and CDR2 FVKESK come from the germline V gene. V was pared by 1 base and J by 6 bases, with 4 bases of the junction left unmatched. The CDR3 contains 15 residues. For the CDR3, the DNA is TGTGCCAGCAGCCAAGTGGGGACTAGCGTGGATACGCAGTATTTT. This translates into CASSQVGTSVDTQYF.

This clonotype was seen more than once but under ten times. This may be a read error: a much more frequent sequence differs by one nucleotide. The genes are TRBV7-9 and TRBJ2-7; 7 bases map to TRBD1. Germline CDR1 reads SEHNR; CDR2 reads FQNEAQ (reference sequence). CDR3 length equals 13 residues. V lost 3 bases to trimming and J lost 3 bases; unmatched junction nucleotides: 2. CDR3 in DNA: TGTGCCAGCAGCTTGGGACAGTACTACGAGCAGTACGTC. Translating it yields CASSLGQYYEQYV.

This chain uses TRBV6-5 with TRBJ2-1; a possible D gene is TRBD1 (5 bases). CDR3 size: 15 residues. Trimming cost V 6 bases and J 0 bases, with 12 bases left between them. Germline V gene lookup returns CDR1 MNHEY and CDR2 SVGAGI. CDR3 protein: CASSTDSLSYNEQFF. The CDR3 nucleotides are TGTGCCAGCAGCACCGACAGCCTCTCCTACAATGAGCAGTTCTTC.